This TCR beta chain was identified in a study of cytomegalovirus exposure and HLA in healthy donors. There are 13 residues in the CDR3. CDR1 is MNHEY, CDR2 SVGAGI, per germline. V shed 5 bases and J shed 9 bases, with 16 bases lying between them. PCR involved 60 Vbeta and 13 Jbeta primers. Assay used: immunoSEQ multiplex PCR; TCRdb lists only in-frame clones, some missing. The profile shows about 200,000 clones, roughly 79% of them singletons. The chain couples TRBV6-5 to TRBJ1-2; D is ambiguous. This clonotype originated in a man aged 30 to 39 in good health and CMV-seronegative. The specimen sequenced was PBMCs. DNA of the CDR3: TGTGCCAGCAGTCCCCCAAGCGGGGAGAGCTACACCTTC. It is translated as CASSPPSGESYTF.